These T cell receptor beta chains were read from a single sample in a study of blood T cells in healthy people across ages. TCRdb ran MiXCR on the 5' RACE reads and lists one entry per CDR3 protein. The data show 1.5 million to 2 million distinct CDR3 sequences, approximately 28% seen once. Sequenced material: blood. These receptors were collected from a woman aged 25 to 45 in good health. Each CDR3 is given with its conserved first and last residue. The D gene is left open where the match is weak. The size field is filled for only some rows; it gives once, few, many or a size class.

.	TRBD2	TRBV6-6	16	TRBJ2-7	CASSYSVSGGDYEQYF	TGTGCCAGCAGTTACAGCGTATCGGGAGGGGATTACGAGCAGTACTTC
.	TRBD2	TRBV20-1	12	TRBJ2-5	CSATGSRREQYF	TGCAGTGCTACCGGGTCCCGGCGGGAGCAGTACTTC
.	TRBD1	TRBV28	14	TRBJ1-2	CARSKTGETYGYTF	TGTGCCCGCAGTAAGACAGGGGAAACCTATGGCTACACCTTC
few	TRBD2	TRBV4-3	17	TRBJ2-1	CASSQEGTSGGYNEQFF	TGCGCCAGCAGCCAAGAGGGGACTAGCGGGGGTTACAATGAGCAGTTCTTC
many	.	TRBV27	17	TRBJ2-6	CASSLRQGSSGANVLTF	TGTGCCAGCAGTTTGAGGCAGGGGTCATCTGGGGCCAACGTCCTGACTTTC
.	.	TRBV10-3	14	TRBJ2-7	CAIRPRQRDYEQYF	TGTGCCATTAGACCGCGACAGAGGGACTACGAGCAGTACTTC
many	.	TRBV20-1	14	TRBJ2-1	CSASGITGYNEQFF	TGCAGTGCTAGCGGGATAACGGGCTACAATGAGCAGTTCTTC
.	.	TRBV20-1	15	TRBJ2-3	CSARDPEGSTDTQYF	TGCAGTGCTAGAGATCCCGAGGGAAGCACAGATACGCAGTATTTT
many	.	TRBV29-1	14	TRBJ2-6	CSVGVITGANVLTF	TGCAGCGTTGGAGTAATAACTGGGGCCAACGTCCTGACTTTC
.	TRBD2	TRBV18	17	TRBJ2-5	CASSPLGLAGEAETQYF	TGTGCCAGCTCACCGCTTGGACTAGCGGGAGAAGCAGAGACCCAGTACTTC
many	.	TRBV5-1	14	TRBJ2-7	CASRGTSSSYEQYF	TGCGCCAGCCGCGGGACTTCTTCCTCCTACGAGCAGTACTTC
many	TRBD2	TRBV4-1	15	TRBJ2-1	CASSQAYGGDNEQFF	TGCGCCAGCAGCCAAGCATACGGGGGGGACAATGAGCAGTTCTTC
few	.	TRBV28	14	TRBJ1-1	CASLTSRQDTEAFF	TGTGCCAGCCTGACCTCCCGACAGGACACTGAAGCTTTCTTT
few	.	TRBV28	16	TRBJ2-1	CASSFPRGASYNEQFF	TGTGCCAGCAGTTTTCCCCGGGGGGCCTCCTACAATGAGCAGTTCTTC
once	.	TRBV7-2	19	TRBJ2-7	CASSLSIGRTGSLSYEQYF	TGTGCCAGCAGCTTATCCATCGGGCGCACAGGCTCCCTTTCCTACGAGCAGTACTTC
many	.	TRBV27	14	TRBJ2-7	CASRVAGITYEQYF	TGTGCCAGCAGGGTTGCTGGGATCACCTACGAGCAGTACTTC
many	TRBD1	TRBV4-3	16	TRBJ2-7	CASSQDYGTGGDEQYF	TGCGCCAGCAGCCAAGATTACGGGACAGGGGGGGACGAGCAGTACTTC
many	.	TRBV30	13	TRBJ2-5	CAWSVRFQETQYF	TGTGCCTGGAGTGTACGTTTCCAAGAGACCCAGTACTTC
few	TRBD1	TRBV7-9	15	TRBJ1-1	CASSRKEGTDTEAFF	TGTGCCAGCAGCCGCAAAGAGGGGACAGACACTGAAGCTTTCTTT
.	.	TRBV28	17	TRBJ1-5	CASSFFRGGVDNQPQHF	TGTGCCAGCAGTTTTTTTCGGGGTGGGGTGGACAATCAGCCCCAGCATTTT
few	.	TRBV5-1	13	TRBJ1-2	CASSPDADYGYTF	TGCGCCAGCAGTCCGGACGCCGACTATGGCTACACCTTC
.	.	TRBV29-1	14	TRBJ1-4	CSVTGARTNEKLFF	TGCAGCGTCACTGGGGCACGGACTAATGAAAAACTGTTTTTT
.	.	TRBV5-1	16	TRBJ2-7	CASSLGGGESSYEQYF	TGCGCCAGCAGCTTGGGTGGGGGCGAAAGCTCCTACGAGCAGTACTTC
few	.	TRBV9	14	TRBJ1-1	CASSLSGVSTEAFF	TGTGCCAGCAGCCTGAGCGGGGTTAGCACTGAAGCTTTCTTT
.	.	TRBV12-3/TRBV12-4	14	TRBJ1-1	CASSSYGTSDEAFF	TGTGCCAGCAGTTCCTACGGGACATCGGATGAAGCTTTCTTT
few	.	TRBV11-2	15	TRBJ2-3	CASSSNSGSTDTQYF	TGTGCCAGCAGCTCCAACAGCGGGAGCACAGATACGCAGTATTTT
many	.	TRBV3-1	18	TRBJ2-4	CASSQDPPGTLAKNIQYF	TGTGCCAGCAGCCAAGATCCCCCAGGCACTCTAGCCAAAAACATTCAGTACTTC
.	TRBD2	TRBV12-3/TRBV12-4	17	TRBJ2-1	CSSSLALLAGGYNEQFF	TGTTCCAGCAGTTTAGCCTTACTAGCGGGGGGTTACAATGAGCAGTTCTTC
.	.	TRBV5-1	14	TRBJ1-4	CASSLAQENEKLFF	TGCGCCAGCAGCTTGGCCCAGGAGAATGAAAAACTGTTTTTT
.	.	TRBV6-1	15	TRBJ1-1	CASSDWSGGNTEAFF	TGTGCCAGCAGTGATTGGTCGGGGGGCAACACTGAAGCTTTCTTT
.	TRBD1	TRBV5-4	15	TRBJ1-4	CASSLTGVGNEKLFF	TGTGCCAGCAGCCTGACAGGGGTCGGTAATGAAAAACTGTTTTTT
few	.	TRBV5-1	15	TRBJ2-1	CASSYGLPPYNEQFF	TGCGCCAGCAGTTACGGCCTACCCCCCTACAATGAGCAGTTCTTC
.	.	TRBV5-1	14	TRBJ2-6	CASKPYSGANVLTF	TGCGCCAGCAAACCGTACTCTGGGGCCAACGTCCTGACTTTC
.	.	TRBV5-1	15	TRBJ2-7	CASSPSGTQPYEQYF	TGCGCCAGCAGCCCCTCCGGGACACAACCCTACGAGCAGTACTTC
.	.	TRBV12-3/TRBV12-4	14	TRBJ2-1	CASRRGSLFNEQFF	TGTGCCAGCAGGCGAGGGAGCCTTTTCAATGAGCAGTTCTTC
.	.	TRBV9	15	TRBJ2-6	CASSAYSSGANVLTF	TGTGCCAGCAGCGCCTACAGCTCTGGGGCCAACGTCCTGACTTTC
.	TRBD2	TRBV3-1	14	TRBJ2-1	CASSRGGFYNEQFF	TGTGCCAGCAGCCGGGGGGGATTTTACAATGAGCAGTTCTTC
many	.	TRBV6-6	11	TRBJ2-7	CASRNRDEQYF	TGTGCCAGCAGAAACAGGGACGAGCAGTACTTC
.	.	TRBV12-3/TRBV12-4	13	TRBJ2-7	CAGSRVLPYEQYF	TGTGCCGGCTCGAGGGTTTTGCCCTACGAGCAGTACTTC
.	TRBD1	TRBV27	15	TRBJ2-1	CASSLTGGHYNEQFF	TGTGCCAGCAGTTTAACAGGGGGACACTACAATGAGCAGTTCTTC
.	.	TRBV28	13	TRBJ1-1	CASTMGGDTEAFF	TGTGCCAGCACTATGGGGGGAGACACTGAAGCTTTCTTT